Shown below are 14 T cell receptor beta chains from a single sample sequenced in a study of CD4 and CD8 cells across lung adenocarcinoma regions. MiXCR, applied by TCRdb to the PCR reads, yields one record per CDR3 protein. The profile shows 13,000 or so distinct CDR3 sequences, about 56% of them singletons. The sample was CD8+ T cells from the margin of a lung tumor. These receptors originate from a female donor with lung adenocarcinoma. The CD4 and CD8 labels of this study may be unreliable.

This clonotype is a singleton in its sample. This sequence joins TRBV7-6 and TRBJ2-4, with D perhaps being TRBD1 or TRBD2 (6 bases each). The germline V gene encodes CDR1 SGHVS and CDR2 FNYEAQ. Trimming removed 5 bases from V and 12 bases from J, with 26 bases in between. The CDR3 sequence is 16 residues long. DNA of the CDR3: TGTGCCAGCAGCCCTGGGGGGCGGTGCGCCAAAGACACTCAGTACTTC. Translating gives CASSPGGRCAKDTQYF.

As regards this clonotype: This may be a read error: a much more frequent sequence differs by one nucleotide. No conserved phenylalanine or tryptophan is present at the end of the CDR3, so a read error is the likely explanation. The chain has TRBV9 and TRBJ2-7; D unclear. Trimming removed 0 bases at V and 2 bases at J, with 9 bases between. CDR1 is SGDLS, CDR2 YYNGEE, per germline. The CDR3 has 14 amino acids. DNA for the CDR3: TGTGCCAGCAGCGTAGGTGTGGAACCCTACGAGCAGTACCTC. Translation: CASSVGVEPYEQYL.

This rearrangement joins TRBV6-1 to TRBJ2-5; 7 bases are a match to TRBD2. V lost 0 bases, J lost 1 base, and 14 bases stayed unmatched. The V gene's germline CDR1 is MNHNS and CDR2 SASEGT. The CDR3 is 19 amino acids. The CDR3 loop reads CASSEAQDNTGGTQETQYF. Written as DNA, the CDR3 is TGTGCCAGCAGTGAAGCCCAAGACAACACCGGGGGGACCCAAGAGACCCAGTACTTC.

A remark on this clonotype: At one end, the junction sequence differs from germline, possibly due to a read error. V is TRBV27 and J is TRBJ2-3; 7 bases fit TRBD1. The germline gives CDR1 MNHEY, CDR2 SMNVEV (reference sequence). The CDR3 totals 13 residues. The CDR3 reads CASGEQGTETQYF. The CDR3 nucleotides read TGTGCCAGCGGAGAACAGGGGACAGAGACGCAGTACTTT.

There are a few counts of this clonotype. The chain couples TRBV6-5 to TRBJ2-4; D unresolved. The CDR3 covers 16 residues. Trimming left V 0 bases short and J 0 bases short, with 9 bases between. Germline V CDR1 and CDR2: MNHEY, SVGAGI. The CDR3 loop is CASSYSGNVAKNIQYF. The CDR3 DNA sequence: TGTGCCAGCAGTTACTCGGGTAATGTAGCCAAAAACATTCAGTACTTC.

As DNA, the CDR3 is TGCGCCAGCAGCCAAGCAGTAGCGGGAGGAGGTGAGCAGTTCTTC. Translation: CASSQAVAGGGEQFF. This sequence joins TRBV4-1 and TRBJ2-1; 10 bases agree with TRBD2. Trimming removed 1 base from V and 9 bases from J; junction bases left unmatched: 6. CDR1 and CDR2 from the germline V gene are MGHRA and YSYEKL. This CDR3 spans 15 amino acids.

To note about this clonotype: An end of the junction does not agree with germline; a read error may underlie this. The CDR3 bases are TGTGCCAACAGTGAAGGGACAGTTAATGAGCAGTTCTTC. It codes for CANSEGTVNEQFF. The J gene is TRBJ2-1, the V gene TRBV6-1, with TRBD1 matching over 7 bases. The CDR3 runs to 13 residues. Per germline, CDR1 MNHNS and CDR2 SASEGT.

The chain carries TRBV10-3 and TRBJ2-5; 8 bases agree with TRBD2. The CDR3 length is 14 residues. Germline V gene data show CDR1 as ENHRY and CDR2 as SYGVKD. The CDR3, as DNA: TGTGCGGGGTCGGGGGGGATAGACGAAGAGACCCAGTACTTC. Amino acid sequence: CAGSGGIDEETQYF.

At least ten counts were recorded for this clonotype. The V call is TRBV7-2, the J call TRBJ2-5, with D perhaps being TRBD1 or TRBD2 (6 bases each). The CDR3 is 14 amino acids. Trimming cost V 4 bases and J 2 bases, with 11 bases left between them. The germline CDR1 and CDR2 sequences are SGHTA and FQGNSA. The CDR3 bases are TGTGCCAGCAGCTCACCGGGGGCTCAAGAGACCCAGTACTTC. Translated: CASSSPGAQETQYF.

This clonotype is labeled as medium-sized. The chain employs TRBV6-5 and TRBJ2-1, with TRBD1 identical over 8 bases. The CDR3 is 14 amino acids. Germline V gene sequence: CDR1 MNHEY, CDR2 SVGAGI. With V trimmed by 7 bases and J by 7 bases, 9 bases remained unmatched. The DNA of the CDR3 is TGTGCCAGCATGGCAGGGGGCGGTCCGAATGAGCAGTTCTTC. This translates into CASMAGGGPNEQFF.

The chain has TRBV10-2 and TRBJ2-5; TRBD1 matches 7 bases. The CDR3 length is 14 residues. V lost 6 bases and J lost 3; bases outside the gene matches: 7. CDR1 and CDR2 (germline): WSHSY, SAAADI. This CDR3 is CASSRPDRKETQYF. CDR3 bases: TGCGCCAGCAGCAGACCGGACAGGAAAGAGACCCAGTACTTC.

The rearrangement links TRBV6-1 to TRBJ2-7; 7 bases align to TRBD2. The CDR3 spans 13 residues. Per the germline V gene, CDR1 is MNHNS and CDR2 is SASEGT. The V gene end was trimmed by 5 bases and the J gene end by 6 bases; junction bases not matched to a gene: 7. DNA of the CDR3: TGTGCCAGCAGTAGGACTAGTTCGGGCGAGCAGTACTTC. This sequence encodes CASSRTSSGEQYF.

V is TRBV27 and J is TRBJ2-7; the D is unclear. Trimming stripped 5 bases from V and 2 bases from J, with 10 bases between. CDR1 and CDR2 from the germline V gene are MNHEY and SMNVEV (reference sequence). The CDR3 length is 13 residues. The DNA of the CDR3 is TGTGCCAGCAGTCCCGGACCCCCCTACGAGCAGTACTTC. Its translation: CASSPGPPYEQYF.

This clonotype turned up a few times. The rearrangement uses TRBV6-6 and TRBJ2-5, with D perhaps assigned TRBD1 or TRBD2 (6 bases each). Trimming stripped 8 bases from V and 5 bases from J, with 12 bases between. The CDR3 spans 12 residues. Germline V gene sequence: CDR1 MNHNY, CDR2 SVGAGI (reference sequence). The CDR3 DNA is TGTGCCAGCGGGGGGCTGGGGGAGACCCAGTACTTC. It yields the protein CASGGLGETQYF.